The 31 T cell receptor beta chains below were found in one sample sequenced in a study of blood T cell repertoires in COVID-19. TCRdb's copy holds only in-frame clones and misses some; the assay was immunoSEQ multiplex PCR. The sample lists approximately 82,000 clones, over 80% occurring once. Sequences were obtained from peripheral blood. Every receptor here comes from a woman in her 70s with active or convalescent COVID-19.

This sequence joins TRBV2 and TRBJ2-7; D gene unclear. Germline-derived CDR1 and CDR2 are SNHLY and FYNNEI. This CDR3 spans 13 amino acids. Trimming shortened V by 3 bases and J by 3 bases, and 9 bases separated the two germline ends. CDR3 in amino acids: CASSEGSHYEQYF. The DNA for the CDR3 is TGTGCCAGCAGTGAGGGCAGCCACTACGAGCAGTACTTC.

The chain carries TRBV6-1 and TRBJ2-2, with a weak D call TRBD2 (6 bases). Germline CDR1 is MNHNS and CDR2 is SASEGT. CDR3 length: 18 residues. V lost 4 bases to trimming and J lost 0 bases, with 18 bases between them. CDR3 residues: CASSVDGTGRTNTGELFF. The CDR3 DNA follows: TGTGCCAGCAGTGTCGACGGGACCGGGAGAACGAACACCGGGGAGCTGTTTTTT.

The J gene is TRBJ2-7, the V gene TRBV5-1; D not certain. Germline CDR1 and CDR2: SGHRS and YFSETQ. The CDR3 loop spans 17 amino acids. The V and J ends lost 0 bases and 2 bases respectively, with 18 bases between them. The CDR3, as DNA: TGCGCCAGCAGCTTGGCCGGGTCTTCGGCAGACCCCTACGAGCAGTACTTC. This sequence encodes CASSLAGSSADPYEQYF.

The chain is built from TRBV5-1 and TRBJ1-1; D uncertain. Germline V gene data show CDR1 as SGHRS and CDR2 as YFSETQ. Trimming removed 4 bases at V and 0 bases at J, with 10 bases between. The CDR3 is made up of 14 amino acids. DNA for the CDR3: TGCGCCAGCAGCGAGCCGAATTTGAACACTGAAGCTTTCTTT. Amino acid sequence: CASSEPNLNTEAFF.

This clone turned up a few times. The CDR3 coding sequence is TGTGCCCGACCCGAAAAGGGACAGGGGACCTACAGCTATGGCTACACCTTC. Protein product: CARPEKGQGTYSYGYTF. The gene calls are TRBV7-8 and TRBJ1-2, with 10 positions matching TRBD1. The CDR3 covers 17 residues. From germline, CDR1 is SGHVS and CDR2 FQNEAQ. V shed 11 bases, J shed 4 bases, and the junction held 19 bases outside the gene matches.

The V call is TRBV7-9, the J call TRBJ1-4; D is possibly TRBD1 (5 bases). Trimming took 4 bases from V and 2 from J, leaving 11 bases between them. CDR1 is SEHNR, CDR2 FQNEAQ, per germline (reference sequence). The CDR3 runs to 15 residues. CDR3 nucleotide sequence: TGTGCCAGCAGCTCGACCCAGGGTACTAATGAAAAACTGTTTTTT. It translates to CASSSTQGTNEKLFF.

The chain links TRBV11-2 to TRBJ2-1, with 10 bases identical to TRBD2. The CDR3 length is 14 residues. CDR1 is SGHAT, CDR2 FQNNGV, per germline. The junction had 2 bases not matched to a gene; V was cut back by 4 bases and J by 5 bases. The CDR3 is CASSYTSGDNEQFF. CDR3 coding DNA: TGTGCCAGCAGCTACACTAGCGGGGACAATGAGCAGTTCTTC. Based on the CDR3 plus reference TRBV11-2 and TRBJ2-1, the full variable domain is EAGVAQSPRYKIIEKRQSVAFWCNPISGHATLYWYQQILGQGPKLLIQFQNNGVVDDSQLPKDRFSAERLKGVDSTLKIQPAKLEDSAVYLCASSYTSGDNEQFFGPGTRLTVL.

This clone has a handful of counts. The rearrangement links TRBV7-8 to TRBJ1-1; D is possibly TRBD1 (6 bases). The V end lost 4 bases, the J end lost 1 base, and 13 bases lay between the germline ends. The germline CDR1 and CDR2 sequences are SGHVS and FQNEAQ. The CDR3 contains 15 residues. The CDR3 nucleotides read TGTGCCAGCAGCTCAGACCCACAGGGGAACACTGAAGCTTTCTTT. The encoded protein is CASSSDPQGNTEAFF.

The chain employs TRBV5-4 and TRBJ2-2, with D unclear. The CDR3 covers 12 residues. Germline V lookup: CDR1 SGHNT, CDR2 YYREEE (reference sequence). V was pared by 0 bases and J by 6 bases, with 3 bases between. The DNA of the CDR3 is TGTGCCAGCAGCTTGGTAGCCGGGGAGCTGTTTTTT. Its protein product is CASSLVAGELFF.

V is TRBV5-1 and J is TRBJ2-3; a weak D match, TRBD1 (6 bases). This CDR3 is 12 amino acids long. Germline V gene sequence: CDR1 SGHRS, CDR2 YFSETQ. V was clipped by 9 bases and J by 8 bases, with 16 bases between them. CDR3 protein: CATSFLGGTQYF. The CDR3 coding sequence is TGCGCCACCTCCTTTCTAGGGGGTACGCAGTATTTT.

The chain couples TRBV6-5 to TRBJ2-2, with D possibly being TRBD2 (7 bases). Deletions cut 2 bases from V and 5 bases from J, with 15 bases between. The CDR3 runs 16 residues. CDR1 and CDR2 (germline): MNHEY, SVGAGI. The CDR3 DNA sequence: TGTGCCAGCAGTTACGGTTCGGGGGGCAGGACCGGGGAGCTGTTTTTT. It is translated as CASSYGSGGRTGELFF.

The chain employs TRBV14 and TRBJ1-1; D gene ambiguous. The CDR3 consists of 15 residues. The V gene's germline CDR1 is SGHDN and CDR2 FVKESK. The V end lost 0 bases, the J end lost 2 bases, and 10 bases lay between the germline ends. The CDR3 DNA reads as TGTGCCAGCAGCCAAGATGAGGCCTTTAACACTGAAGCTTTCTTT. It encodes CASSQDEAFNTEAFF.

The chain links TRBV5-6 to TRBJ2-7; 8 bases align to TRBD1. There are 15 residues in the CDR3. Germline V lookup: CDR1 SGHDT, CDR2 YYEEEE. J was trimmed by 7 bases and V by 3 bases; bases with no gene match: 12. The CDR3 nucleotides read TGTGCCAGCAGCTCATTGGGACAGGACAGGTTAGAGCAGTACTTC. Translated, it gives CASSSLGQDRLEQYF.

This chain connects TRBV28 to TRBJ1-5; 7 bases are a match to TRBD1. J was trimmed by 1 base and V by 11 bases; bases with no gene match: 5. CDR3 length: 13 amino acids. Germline values: CDR1 MDHEN, CDR2 SYDVKM. CDR3 loop: CACGTASNQPQHF. The CDR3 nucleotides read TGTGCCTGCGGGACAGCAAGCAATCAGCCCCAGCATTTT.

The chain combines TRBV25-1 with TRBJ1-2; TRBD1 might be the D (6 bases). Germline CDR1 reads MGHDK; CDR2 reads SYGVNS. V lost 6 bases and J lost 8, with 22 bases in between. This CDR3 comprises 15 residues. The DNA for the CDR3 is TGTGCCAGCAGCGAAGAACAGGGAGGGAGGTGGGGCTACACCTTC. Translated: CASSEEQGGRWGYTF.

This rearrangement joins TRBV3-1 (or the pseudogene TRBV3-2) to TRBJ2-5, with D possibly TRBD1 on 6 matching bases. Trimming left V 1 base short and J 1 base short, with 10 bases between. CDR1 and CDR2 from the germline V gene are LGHDT and YNNKEL (reference sequence). CDR3 length: 15 residues. The CDR3 bases are TGTGCCAGCAGCCAAGTGGCAGGGGCCCAAGAGACCCAGTACTTC. Its protein is CASSQVAGAQETQYF.

This chain joins TRBV5-1 and TRBJ1-1; 9 nucleotides line up with TRBD1. Unmatched junction bases numbered 12, after V lost 4 bases and J lost 5 bases. The CDR3 has 16 amino acids. The germline gives CDR1 SGHRS, CDR2 YFSETQ. DNA of the CDR3: TGCGCCAGCAGCAGCGGACAGGGGAATTATGTTACTGAAGCTTTCTTT. Translated, it gives CASSSGQGNYVTEAFF.

The chain is built from TRBV15 and TRBJ2-1; 8 positions match TRBD2. Germline CDR1 and CDR2: LNHNV and YYDKDF (reference sequence). Trimming took 6 bases from V and 4 from J; bases not matched to a gene: 14. CDR3 length: 17 residues. The CDR3 protein is CATRPTHSGGLYNEQFF. The DNA of the CDR3 is TGTGCCACCAGACCCACCCACAGCGGGGGCCTATACAATGAGCAGTTCTTC.

The chain recombines TRBV29-1 with TRBJ2-1; 11 bases agree with TRBD1. Germline V lookup: CDR1 SQVTM, CDR2 ANQGSEA. The CDR3 contains 15 residues. Germline trimming cut 7 bases from V and 6 bases from J; bases unmatched to any gene: 11. In DNA form, the CDR3 reads TGCAGCGCCGCTCGCGGCGGGACAGGGGGCAATGAGCAGTTCTTC. Translating gives CSAARGGTGGNEQFF.

The genes are TRBV4-1 and TRBJ2-5; 14 nucleotides match TRBD2. The J segment lost 5 bases and the V segment lost 6 bases, leaving 8 bases of the junction unmatched. Per the germline V gene, CDR1 is MGHRA and CDR2 is YSYEKL. The CDR3 has 16 residues. This CDR3 reads CASRRLGLAGGETQYF. In nucleotides, the CDR3 is TGCGCCAGCAGGCGACTCGGACTAGCGGGGGGTGAGACCCAGTACTTC.

The CDR3 spells CASSPGTGGSGANVLTF. CDR3 in DNA: TGTGCCAGCTCCCCCGGGACTGGGGGAAGCGGGGCCAACGTCCTGACTTTC. The gene calls are TRBV18 and TRBJ2-6; the D gene is possibly TRBD2 (6 bases). From germline, CDR1 is KGHSH and CDR2 LQKENI. The CDR3 has 17 amino acids. V was cut by 6 bases and J by 4 bases, with 19 bases left in between.

The chain links TRBV5-4 to TRBJ2-2; 7 nucleotides align to TRBD2. Germline V gene data show CDR1 as SGHNT and CDR2 as YYREEE (reference sequence). The CDR3 runs 15 residues. Trimming at V came to 1 base and at J to 4 bases, leaving 4 bases not matched to a gene. CDR3 region: CASSLPGLSTGELFF. In DNA form, the CDR3 reads TGTGCCAGCAGCTTGCCGGGACTAAGCACCGGGGAGCTGTTTTTT.

V usage is TRBV6-2 or TRBV6-3 and J usage is TRBJ2-1; possibly TRBD2 for D (5 bases). Germline V gene sequence: CDR1 MNHEY, CDR2 SVGEGT. V was cut by 6 bases and J by 4 bases, with 10 bases left in between. The CDR3 is 13 residues long. The CDR3 DNA is TGTGCCAGCAGCCTGGACTCGTACAATGAGCAGTTCTTC. Translation: CASSLDSYNEQFF.

V and J are TRBV24-1 and TRBJ2-2; TRBD1 matches at 7 bases. CDR3 length equals 14 residues. Germline V gene lookup returns CDR1 KGHDR and CDR2 SFDVKD. J gave up 6 bases and V 6 bases, and 6 bases lay outside the gene matches. CDR3 bases: TGTGCCACCAGTAATCAGGGGGTAGCCGGGGAGCTGTTTTTT. Its protein product is CATSNQGVAGELFF.

The genes are TRBV6-2 or TRBV6-3 and TRBJ2-2; TRBD2 matches at 13 bases. Germline CDR1 reads MNHEY; CDR2 reads SVGEGT. CDR3 length: 16 amino acids. V shed 5 bases and J 6 bases; nucleotides not matched to a gene: 6. CDR3 sequence reads: CASSTWTSGGAGELFF. CDR3 nucleotides: TGTGCCAGCAGTACTTGGACTAGCGGGGGTGCCGGGGAGCTGTTTTTT.

The chain has TRBV7-2 and TRBJ2-7, with TRBD2 matching 7 bases. This CDR3 is 14 amino acids long. Looked up from germline, CDR1 is SGHTA and CDR2 is FQGNSA. V shed 1 base and J 5 bases; nucleotides not matched to a gene: 5. Here the CDR3 reads CASSLDGGGDEQYF. Written as DNA, the CDR3 is TGTGCCAGCAGCTTAGACGGGGGAGGGGACGAGCAGTACTTC.

This chain joins TRBV27 and TRBJ2-2; the match to TRBD2 covers 10 bases. The CDR3 is made up of 20 amino acids. V lost 7 bases and J lost 2; bases outside the gene matches: 19. Germline V gene sequence: CDR1 MNHEY, CDR2 SMNVEV (reference sequence). The CDR3 DNA reads as TGTGCCAGCAACCCCCATCTGTCAGAGCGGGGGGGACGAAACACCGGGGAGCTGTTTTTT. The encoded protein is CASNPHLSERGGRNTGELFF.

V is TRBV10-3 and J is TRBJ2-1; D perhaps matches TRBD2 (5 bases). CDR1 is ENHRY, CDR2 SYGVKD, per germline. V lost 1 base, J lost 9 bases, and 16 bases lay in between. CDR3 length: 15 amino acids. CDR3: CAISELRGIQGEQFF. The CDR3 nucleotides are TGTGCCATCAGTGAGTTAAGAGGGATTCAAGGTGAGCAGTTCTTC.

This chain connects TRBV5-6 to TRBJ2-7, with D perhaps matching TRBD2 (5 bases). This CDR3 is built from 14 residues. CDR1 is SGHDT and CDR2 is YYEEEE in the germline V gene. V was cut by 1 base and J by 4 bases, with 12 bases left in between. The CDR3 DNA reads as TGTGCCAGCAGCTTGCGGGGAATACAGTACGAGCAGTACTTC. Translated, it gives CASSLRGIQYEQYF.

This chain connects TRBV7-2 to TRBJ1-3, with 7 bases that match TRBD1. After removal of 2 bases from V and 0 bases from J, the junction contained 4 bases not matched to a gene. The CDR3 length is 16 residues. CDR1 and CDR2 (germline): SGHTA, FQGNSA. This chain's CDR3 is CASSLRGQSSGNTIYF. The DNA for the CDR3 is TGTGCCAGCAGCTTAAGGGGGCAGAGCTCTGGAAACACCATATATTTT.

The chain employs TRBV11-2 and TRBJ2-1; 8 bases line up with TRBD1. V trimming: 2 bases; J trimming: 6 bases; junction bases outside the gene matches: 9. CDR1 is SGHAT, CDR2 FQNNGV, per germline. The CDR3 has 16 amino acids. CDR3 in amino acids: CASSLSTTGVGNEQFF. CDR3 coding DNA: TGTGCCAGCAGCTTATCAACGACAGGGGTGGGCAATGAGCAGTTCTTC.